The 21 T cell receptor beta chains given below trace back to one sample, sequenced in a study of blood T cell repertoires in COVID-19. The table came from immunoSEQ multiplex PCR; TCRdb's copy has only in-frame clones and leaves some out. The data show roughly 150,000 clones, with approximately 87% seen just once and around 6.1% held by the top ten. Sample: peripheral blood. Source of these receptors: a man older than 75 with acute or convalescent COVID-19.

The V call is TRBV7-2, the J call TRBJ2-5; 7 positions agree with TRBD2. This CDR3 has 15 amino acids. CDR1 and CDR2 (germline): SGHTA, FQGNSA. V dropped 3 bases and J dropped 2; count of bases not matched to a gene: 6. The DNA for the CDR3 is TGTGCCAGCAGCTTTCGGGGGAGGGTACAAGAGACCCAGTACTTC. It specifies CASSFRGRVQETQYF.

This clone was detected only once. The gene calls are TRBV7-8 and TRBJ1-1; D not resolved. CDR1 SGHVS and CDR2 FQNEAQ come from the germline V gene. V lost 5 bases and J 9 bases, leaving 16 bases between the germline ends. The length of the CDR3 is 13 residues. The CDR3 spells CASSLEGGNKAFF. Written as DNA, the CDR3 is TGTGCCAGCAGCCTCGAAGGAGGGAATAAAGCTTTCTTT. The variable domain in full, with the rest retrieved from reference TRBV7-8 and TRBJ1-1, is GAGVSQSPRYKVAKRGQDVALRCDPISGHVSLFWYQQALGQGPEFLTYFQNEAQLDKSGLPSDRFFAERPEGSVSTLKIQRTQQEDSAVYLCASSLEGGNKAFFGQGTRLTVV.

The rearrangement links TRBV5-5 to TRBJ1-6; 7 bases are a match to TRBD1. This CDR3 is 17 amino acids long. Unmatched junction bases numbered 7, after V lost 0 bases and J lost 4 bases. Germline values: CDR1 SGHKS, CDR2 YYEKEE (reference sequence). This CDR3 reads CASSLAWGQPYNSPLHF. DNA for the CDR3: TGTGCCAGCAGCTTGGCCTGGGGACAGCCGTATAATTCACCCCTCCACTTT. Full variable domain (outside the CDR3, taken from reference TRBV5-5 and TRBJ1-6): DAGVTQSPTHLIKTRGQQVTLRCSPISGHKSVSWYQQVLGQGPQFIFQYYEKEERGRGNFPDRFSARQFPNYSSELNVNALLLGDSALYLCASSLAWGQPYNSPLHFGNGTRLTVT.

The genes are TRBV7-8 and TRBJ2-3, with 8 bases fitting TRBD1. Germline-derived CDR1 and CDR2 are SGHVS and FQNEAQ. V was pared by 1 base and J by 1 base, with 1 base of the junction left unmatched. The CDR3 is 15 residues long. The CDR3 DNA sequence: TGTGCCAGCAGCTTAGTGGGACAGGGCACAGATACGCAGTATTTT. It encodes CASSLVGQGTDTQYF.

The chain has TRBV2 and TRBJ1-4; D is unclear. This CDR3 contains 13 residues. Deletions cut 8 bases from V and 4 bases from J, with 11 bases between. CDR1 SNHLY and CDR2 FYNNEI come from the germline V gene. The CDR3 nucleotides read TGTGCCAGCCGCGGGCAGATTAATGAAAAACTGTTTTTT. Amino acid sequence: CASRGQINEKLFF.

CDR3 coding DNA: TGTGCCAGCAGCCAGCACCCAGGGGGACTGTTTTTT. Its protein product is CASSQHPGGLFF. The genes are TRBV3-1 (or the pseudogene TRBV3-2) and TRBJ1-4; 7 nucleotides match TRBD1. The CDR3 is 12 amino acids. Germline lookup yields CDR1 LGHDT and CDR2 YNNKEL (reference sequence). With 3 bases clipped from V and 13 bases from J, the junction kept 5 bases outside the gene matches.

V is TRBV5-6 and J is TRBJ2-1; D perhaps matches TRBD1 (5 bases). Germline CDR1 and CDR2: SGHDT and YYEEEE. CDR3 length: 14 amino acids. Trimming removed 2 bases from V and 10 bases from J, with 16 bases in between. The CDR3 DNA follows: TGTGCCAGCAGCTTCGCCGACAGACCTGAGGAGCAGTTCTTC. It is translated as CASSFADRPEEQFF.

The chain carries TRBV28 and TRBJ2-7; D possibly corresponds to TRBD1 (7 bases). The V gene's germline CDR1 is MDHEN and CDR2 SYDVKM. V was shortened by 4 bases and J by 3 bases, with 16 bases between the two germline ends. The CDR3 contains 15 residues. The CDR3 DNA sequence: TGTGCCAGCAGTTCTCCAGGGGGGAAAAGCTACGAGCAGTACTTC. Encoded protein: CASSSPGGKSYEQYF. Based on the CDR3 plus reference TRBV28 and TRBJ2-7, the full variable domain is DVKVTQSSRYLVKRTGEKVFLECVQDMDHENMFWYRQDPGLGLRLIYFSYDVKMKEKGDIPEGYSVSREKKERFSLILESASTNQTSMYLCASSSPGGKSYEQYFGPGTRLTVT.

In DNA form, the CDR3 reads TGTGCCAGCAGTTGGGGTAGGGACAGGGGAGGTCGAGAGCAGTATTTT. Protein product: CASSWGRDRGGREQYF. The chain joins TRBV28 to TRBJ2-3; 10 nucleotides line up with TRBD1. CDR3 size: 16 residues. V lost 4 bases to trimming and J lost 11 bases; unmatched junction nucleotides: 15. Germline V gene sequence: CDR1 MDHEN, CDR2 SYDVKM. Supplemented by reference TRBV28 and TRBJ2-3, the full variable domain reads DVKVTQSSRYLVKRTGEKVFLECVQDMDHENMFWYRQDPGLGLRLIYFSYDVKMKEKGDIPEGYSVSREKKERFSLILESASTNQTSMYLCASSWGRDRGGREQYFGPGTRLTVL.

This clone was observed a single time. The rearrangement links TRBV7-9 to TRBJ1-4, with D maybe TRBD1 (5 bases). V was trimmed by 5 bases and J by 0 bases, leaving 10 bases between them. The germline gives CDR1 SEHNR, CDR2 FQNEAQ (reference sequence). The CDR3 is 15 amino acids. The CDR3 nucleotides read TGTGCCAGCAGCCCTGGGGGGGCAACTAATGAAAAACTGTTTTTT. Its translation: CASSPGGATNEKLFF.

The V call is TRBV5-5, the J call TRBJ1-3; D not certain. The CDR3 covers 19 residues. Germline V gene sequence: CDR1 SGHKS, CDR2 YYEKEE (reference sequence). V lost 1 base and J lost 1, with 21 bases in between. CDR3 nucleotide sequence: TGTGCCAGCAGCTTGCTGCGGCCACTATTCGGCGGGTCTGGAAACACCATATATTTT. Translation: CASSLLRPLFGGSGNTIYF.

The chain combines TRBV5-6 with TRBJ1-2, with TRBD1 matching over 7 bases. The germline V gene has CDR1 SGHDT and CDR2 YYEEEE. Germline trimming cut 2 bases from V and 7 bases from J; bases unmatched to any gene: 5. The CDR3 extends over 13 amino acids. The chain's CDR3 is CASSLETGSGYTF. The CDR3 nucleotides read TGTGCCAGCAGCTTAGAGACAGGGAGTGGCTACACCTTC.

This clone was counted a single time. This chain links TRBV18 with TRBJ1-6, with 7 bases matching TRBD1. This CDR3 comprises 15 residues. Germline CDR1 is KGHSH and CDR2 is LQKENI. The V segment lost 4 bases and the J segment 8 bases; nucleotides outside the gene matches: 8. CDR3 coding DNA: TGTGCCAGCTCACTACAGACAGGGTCGGATTCACCCCTCCACTTT. As protein: CASSLQTGSDSPLHF.

This clone occurred once. CDR3 bases: TGTGCCAGCATGACACATTTCGGAAACACCATATATTTT. This encodes CASMTHFGNTIYF. V usage is TRBV12-3 or TRBV12-4 and J usage is TRBJ1-3; D not certain. The CDR3 is 13 amino acids. V was clipped by 7 bases and J by 4 bases, with 11 bases between them.

The chain carries TRBV19 and TRBJ1-4, with 10 bases that match TRBD1. There are 14 residues in the CDR3. The V and J ends lost 6 bases and 8 bases, in that order; junction bases with no gene match: 6. Germline values: CDR1 LNHDA, CDR2 SQIVND (reference sequence). CDR3 in amino acids: CASRSGTGEEKLFF. DNA of the CDR3: TGTGCCAGTAGGTCCGGGACAGGGGAAGAAAAACTGTTTTTT.

The genes are TRBV14 and TRBJ1-1, with D possibly being TRBD1 (5 bases). The CDR3 has 15 residues. Germline V gene data show CDR1 as SGHDN and CDR2 as FVKESK. Trimming cost V 1 base and J 1 base, with 10 bases left between them. The CDR3, as DNA: TGTGCCAGCAGCCAAGGAGGACATTCGAACACTGAAGCTTTCTTT. It specifies CASSQGGHSNTEAFF.

J is TRBJ2-7 and V is TRBV29-1, with D maybe TRBD1 (5 bases). The germline CDR1 and CDR2 sequences are SQVTM and ANQGSEA. V lost 4 bases and J lost 5, with 12 bases in between. This CDR3 has 12 residues. CDR3: CSVVAGLHEQYF. Written as DNA, the CDR3 is TGCAGCGTTGTAGCAGGGCTCCACGAGCAGTACTTC.

The chain is built from TRBV4-1 and TRBJ2-7; the D gene is possibly TRBD2 (5 bases). The CDR3 contains 17 residues. With 1 base removed from V and 2 bases from J, the gap between germline ends came to 18 bases. Germline V lookup: CDR1 MGHRA, CDR2 YSYEKL. The CDR3, as DNA: TGCGCCAGCAGCCAAGTCACGGGGTCCCTGGGTCCCTACGAGCAGTACTTC. This codes for CASSQVTGSLGPYEQYF.

This clone came up once. The CDR3 nucleotides are TGTGCCAGCTCACCAGGTCCGCCAGGGTCCGAAAAACTGTTTTTT. Translated: CASSPGPPGSEKLFF. The V gene is TRBV18, the J gene TRBJ1-4; D possibly corresponds to TRBD1 (5 bases). The V gene lost 2 bases and the J gene lost 8 bases, with 15 bases spanning the gap. Germline assignment: CDR1 KGHSH and CDR2 LQKENI. The CDR3 is 15 amino acids.

V is TRBV4-2 and J is TRBJ1-5; D perhaps matches TRBD1 (5 bases). V lost 4 bases and J lost 9, with 16 bases in between. This CDR3 region has 14 residues. Per germline, CDR1 LGHNA and CDR2 YNFKEQ. In DNA, the CDR3 is TGTGCCAGCAGCCTACAAGACCAGGGTTCGCCCCAGCATTTT. It encodes CASSLQDQGSPQHF.

This chain joins TRBV6-5 and TRBJ1-3; TRBD1 agrees at 10 bases. The CDR3 has 16 residues. Germline V gives CDR1 MNHEY, CDR2 SVGAGI. After removal of 4 bases from V and 4 bases from J, the junction contained 7 bases not matched to a gene. The CDR3 loop is CASSLLGTGVGNTIYF. DNA for the CDR3: TGTGCCAGCAGTTTGCTCGGGACAGGGGTCGGAAACACCATATATTTT.